This T cell receptor beta chain stems from a study of blood T cell repertoires in COVID-19. Across the whole study: COVID-19 samples, acute and convalescent, were from the United States, Italy and Spain. The analysed material was cDNA or gDNA that came from T cells, B-cell-depleted T cells, or PBMCs.

The CDR3 consists of 16 residues. The germline V gene has CDR1 SGDLS and CDR2 YYNGEE. The V segment lost 0 bases and the J segment 7 bases; nucleotides outside the gene matches: 9. Per the study methods: How many nucleated cells were present was estimated from reference gene primer amplification. TCRdb's copy holds only in-frame clones and misses some; the assay was immunoSEQ multiplex PCR. The DNA was the basis for D and trimming; V, J and clone size are from that table. The sample consists of under 250,000 clones, around nine tenths of them appearing once. The receptor was derived from a man in his 60s who had recovered from COVID-19. Sequencing was performed on peripheral blood. The J gene is TRBJ2-1, the V gene TRBV9; TRBD2 matches at 8 bases. The CDR3 spells CASSVGVAGTRNEQFF. The CDR3 coding sequence is TGTGCCAGCAGCGTAGGGGTAGCGGGGACTCGGAATGAGCAGTTCTTC.